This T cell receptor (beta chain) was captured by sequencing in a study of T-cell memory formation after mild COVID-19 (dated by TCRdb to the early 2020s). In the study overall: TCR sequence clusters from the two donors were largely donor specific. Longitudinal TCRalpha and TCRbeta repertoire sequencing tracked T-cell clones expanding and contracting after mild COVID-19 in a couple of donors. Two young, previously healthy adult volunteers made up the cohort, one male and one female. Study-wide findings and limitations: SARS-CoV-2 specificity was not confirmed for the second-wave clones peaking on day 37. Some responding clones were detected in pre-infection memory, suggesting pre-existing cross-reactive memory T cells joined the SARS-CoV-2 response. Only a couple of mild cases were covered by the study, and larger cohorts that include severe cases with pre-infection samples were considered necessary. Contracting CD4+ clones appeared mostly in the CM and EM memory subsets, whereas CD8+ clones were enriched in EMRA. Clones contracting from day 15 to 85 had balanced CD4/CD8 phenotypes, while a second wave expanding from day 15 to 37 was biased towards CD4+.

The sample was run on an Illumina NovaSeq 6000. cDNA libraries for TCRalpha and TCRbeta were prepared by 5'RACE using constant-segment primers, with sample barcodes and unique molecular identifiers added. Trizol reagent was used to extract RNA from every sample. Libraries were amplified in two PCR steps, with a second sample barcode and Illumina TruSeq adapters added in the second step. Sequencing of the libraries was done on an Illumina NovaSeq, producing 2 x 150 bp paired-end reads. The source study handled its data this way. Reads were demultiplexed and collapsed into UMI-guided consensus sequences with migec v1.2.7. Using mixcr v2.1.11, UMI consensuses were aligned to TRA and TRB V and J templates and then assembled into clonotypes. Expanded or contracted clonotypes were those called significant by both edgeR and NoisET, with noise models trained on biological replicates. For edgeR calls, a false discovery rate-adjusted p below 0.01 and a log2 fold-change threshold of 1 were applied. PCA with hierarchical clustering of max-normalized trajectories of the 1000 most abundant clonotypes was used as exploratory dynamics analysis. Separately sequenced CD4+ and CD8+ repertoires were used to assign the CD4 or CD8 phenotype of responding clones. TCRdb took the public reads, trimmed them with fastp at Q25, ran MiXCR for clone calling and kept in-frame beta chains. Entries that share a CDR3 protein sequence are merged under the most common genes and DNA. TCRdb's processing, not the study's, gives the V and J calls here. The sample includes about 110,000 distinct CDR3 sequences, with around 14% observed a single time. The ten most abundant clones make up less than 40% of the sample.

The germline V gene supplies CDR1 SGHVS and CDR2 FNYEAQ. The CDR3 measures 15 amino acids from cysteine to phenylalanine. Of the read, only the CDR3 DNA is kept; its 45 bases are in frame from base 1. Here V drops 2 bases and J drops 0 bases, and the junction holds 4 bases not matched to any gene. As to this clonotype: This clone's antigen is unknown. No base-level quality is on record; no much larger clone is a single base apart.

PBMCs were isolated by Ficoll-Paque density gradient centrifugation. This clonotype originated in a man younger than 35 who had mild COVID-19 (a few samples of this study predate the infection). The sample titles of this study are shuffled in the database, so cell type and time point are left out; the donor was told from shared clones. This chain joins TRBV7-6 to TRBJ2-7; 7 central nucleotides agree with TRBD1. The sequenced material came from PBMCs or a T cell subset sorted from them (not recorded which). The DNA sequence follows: TGTGCCAGCAGCTTATTGACAGGGAGCTCCTACGAGCAGTACTTC. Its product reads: CASSLLTGSSYEQYF.